This T cell receptor beta chain was found in a study of blood T cell repertoires in COVID-19. Study as a whole: Acute and convalescent COVID-19 specimens originated in the United States, Italy and Spain.

Per germline, CDR1 SGDLS and CDR2 YYNGEE. This CDR3 has 13 residues. The germline V and J ends were trimmed by 0 bases and 7 bases, with 10 bases remaining between them. Data came from immunoSEQ multiplex PCR; TCRdb stores just in-frame clones and leaves some out. The data show around 70,000 clones, around 83% seen once. The source is a man between 50 and 59 years old with acute or convalescent COVID-19. The chain combines TRBV9 with TRBJ1-1, with a tentative D call TRBD1 (6 bases). Sequenced sample: peripheral blood. The CDR3 DNA follows: TGTGCCAGCAGCGTAGCCGGGACAAGTGAAGCTTTCTTT. Translation gives CASSVAGTSEAFF. The full variable domain, completed using reference TRBV9 and TRBJ1-1, is DSGVTQTPKHLITATGQRVTLRCSPRSGDLSVYWYQQSLDQGLQFLIQYYNGEERAKGNILERFSAQQFPDLHSELNLSSLELGDSALYFCASSVAGTSEAFFGQGTRLTVV.